The rows below give T cell receptor beta chains drawn from one sample of a study of blood T cell repertoires in COVID-19. Produced via immunoSEQ multiplex PCR; TCRdb's table is partial and in-frame only. The sample records some 260,000 clones, about 88% being singletons. Sequences were obtained from peripheral blood. All receptors derive from a woman in her 40s who had recovered from COVID-19. Both conserved end residues are part of each CDR3. A D gene is named only where the DNA matches it firmly. The size field is filled for only some rows; it gives once, few, many or a size class.

V	J	size	D	DNA	CDR3
TRBV9	TRBJ2-2	few	NA	TGTGCCAGCAGCGTAGTATCGGGCGGGGAGCTGTTTTTT	CASSVVSGGELFF
TRBV5-8	TRBJ2-5	NA	NA	TGTGCCAGCAGCTTGGTAGCGGAGGAGACCCAGTACTTC	CASSLVAEETQYF
TRBV28	TRBJ2-6	NA	TRBD1	TGTGCCAGCAGACCCGGGACAGGGGGACGAGGGGCCAACGTCCTGACTTTC	CASRPGTGGRGANVLTF
TRBV10-3	TRBJ1-2	NA	NA	TGTGCCATCAGAGGGGACATAAACTATGGCTACACCTTC	CAIRGDINYGYTF
TRBV5-6	TRBJ1-6	NA	TRBD1	TGTGCCAGCAGCCAGGACAGGGGGACCTATAATTCACCCCTCCACTTT	CASSQDRGTYNSPLHF
TRBV11-3	TRBJ1-2	NA	NA	TGTGCCAGCAGCTTATTTGGATCGGGGGAGAACTATGGCTACACCTTC	CASSLFGSGENYGYTF
TRBV2	TRBJ1-2	NA	TRBD1	TGTGCCAGCAGTGAAGACAGGGGGCTCATGGGCTACACCTTC	CASSEDRGLMGYTF
TRBV11-3	TRBJ2-3	NA	NA	TGTGCCAGCAGCTTTGGGGGCGCCGGGCGCGCAGATACGCAGTATTTT	CASSFGGAGRADTQYF
TRBV7-8	TRBJ2-6	NA	TRBD1	TGTGCCAGCAGCTTATATATGACAGGGACCTCTTTTCGCGGCTCTGGGGCCAACGTCCTGACTTTC	CASSLYMTGTSFRGSGANVLTF
TRBV18	TRBJ1-2	NA	NA	TGTGCCAGCTCACAGGACACGGGGGGCCACTATGGCTACACCTTC	CASSQDTGGHYGYTF
TRBV9	TRBJ2-6	NA	NA	TGTGCCAGCAGCGTACTGGCAGAAGGGGCCAACGTCCTGACTTTC	CASSVLAEGANVLTF
TRBV5-6	TRBJ1-5	few	TRBD1	TGTGCCAGCAGCTTGAAAACAGGGGTTAGCAATCAGCCCCAGCATTTT	CASSLKTGVSNQPQHF
TRBV24-1	TRBJ1-2	NA	TRBD1	TGTGCCACCAGTGACACAGGACAGGGACTATATGGCTACACCTTC	CATSDTGQGLYGYTF
TRBV28	TRBJ1-2	NA	NA	TGTGCCAGCAGTTCCCCACATCGACAGAGTAACTATGGCTACACCTTC	CASSSPHRQSNYGYTF
TRBV11-2	TRBJ2-1	NA	TRBD2	TGTGCCAGCAGCTTTGGACTAGCGGGAGCTTATGAGCAGTTCTTC	CASSFGLAGAYEQFF
TRBV7-3	TRBJ1-6	NA	TRBD1	TGTGCCAGCAGCTTAAGGGACAGCTCCTATAATTCACCCCTCCACTTT	CASSLRDSSYNSPLHF
TRBV19	TRBJ1-6	NA	NA	TGTGCCAGTAGTACCATAGCTTACTCCTATAATTCACCCCTCCACTTT	CASSTIAYSYNSPLHF
TRBV11-3	TRBJ1-6	once	NA	TGTGCCAGCAGCTTAGCGGCAGGGCAAAATTCACCCCTCCACTTT	CASSLAAGQNSPLHF